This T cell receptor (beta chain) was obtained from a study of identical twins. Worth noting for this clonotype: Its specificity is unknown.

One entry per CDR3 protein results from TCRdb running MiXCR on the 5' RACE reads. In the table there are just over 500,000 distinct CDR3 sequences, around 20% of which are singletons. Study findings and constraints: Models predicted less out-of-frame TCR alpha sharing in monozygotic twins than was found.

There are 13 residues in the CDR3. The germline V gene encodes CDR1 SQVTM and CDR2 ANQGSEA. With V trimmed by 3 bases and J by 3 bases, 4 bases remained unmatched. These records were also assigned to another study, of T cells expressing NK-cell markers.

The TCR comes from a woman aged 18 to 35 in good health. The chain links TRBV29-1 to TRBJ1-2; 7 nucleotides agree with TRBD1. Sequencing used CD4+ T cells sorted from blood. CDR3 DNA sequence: TGCAGCGTTGAGGGCAGGGGGTACTATGGCTACACCTTC. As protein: CSVEGRGYYGYTF. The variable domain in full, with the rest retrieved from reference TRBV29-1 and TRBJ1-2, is SAVISQKPSRDICQRGTSLTIQCQVDSQVTMMFWYRQQPGQSLTLIATANQGSEATYESGFVIDKFPISRPNLTFSTLTVSNMSPEDSSIYLCSVEGRGYYGYTFGSGTRLTVV.